Listed here is a single TCR beta chain. Its cognate antigen has yet to be identified. Base qualities are not recorded, but no much larger clone differs from it by a single base. TCR beta CDR3 regions were sequenced from DNA using the immunoSEQ Assay. On the study's bioinformatics: T cell density was computed as TCR beta template counts normalized to usable DNA estimated by amplifying housekeeping genes. Richness was estimated using the preseqR package, with extrapolation to 400,000 templates for PBMC samples and to 120,000 templates for tissue samples. Clonality was calculated as one minus Pielou's evenness. To identify tissue-enriched TCRs, differential abundance testing was run on productive amino-acid clonotypes with a minimum total count of 5 and an alpha of 0.1. The Jaccard Index and the Morisita Overlap Index were used to measure how much the repertoires overlapped between compartments. GLIPH clustered TCR beta CDR3s with public tetramer-defined viral CDR3s; viral motifs required at least three viral sequences plus V-gene enrichment. TCRdb holds this immuneACCESS table with in-frame rearrangements only. Some clones are missing; in checked studies, unresolved V genes explain under half, and the rest has no known cause. D and trimming were read from the DNA, whereas the V and J calls and clone size are those reported in that table. The sample includes about 82,000 clones, with around three quarters observed a single time. Together, the top ten hold less than 20% of the sample.

The sample comes from a study of T cells in localized non-small cell lung cancer (dated by TCRdb to the early 2020s). For the wider study: The study examined T cell repertoires in approximately 240 patients with early-stage NSCLC and compared tumors with uninvolved tumor-adjacent lungs. All 250 or so NSCLC patients in the cohort were treatment-naive and had localized lung tumors that were resected. Of the NSCLC patients, about 130 were male and approximately 97 were female, and the mean age was around 66 years. Study-level results and caveats: Because of the exploratory design, TCR variables were selected using unadjusted p-values without false-discovery rate correction. A median of around 50 of the top 100 tumor clones were detected in paired uninvolved adjacent lung, and 28 of these tumor clones were also found among the top 100 clones of the paired uninvolved adjacent lung. Longer overall survival was associated with higher blood T cell density, whereas shorter survival was associated with higher adjacent-lung clonality. Because multi-region sequencing of the tumors was not done, intratumor heterogeneity could not be ruled out. The highest T cell clonality was observed in uninvolved tumor-adjacent lung, where clonality exceeded that of tumor, suggesting that antigenic responses were more focused in uninvolved tumor-adjacent lung.

At diagnosis, peripheral blood, uninvolved tumor-adjacent lung and tumor were collected and stored as a combination of fresh-frozen and FFPE material. For TCR repertoire profiling, the blood samples were analyzed as peripheral blood mononuclear cells. This specimen was PBMCs, taken before any cancer treatment. The origin of this receptor is a man aged 40 to 70 with stage II squamous cell lung carcinoma.

The CDR3 loop reads CASSPHDRGKDYTF. The nucleotide sequence is given as TGTGCCAGCAGCCCCCACGACAGGGGAAAGGACTACACCTTC. The sequence joins TRBV6-5 to TRBJ1-2; 8 of the junction bases match TRBD1. Reading from cysteine to phenylalanine, the CDR3 counts 14 amino acids. Of all the DNA, just the CDR3 is kept, 42 bases in frame from base 1. The germline V gene yields MNHEY for CDR1 and SVGAGI for CDR2. V is trimmed back by 6 bases and J by 10 bases, and the junction contains 13 bases that no gene match accounts for.